The 26 T cell receptor beta chains listed next were all sequenced from one sample in a study of siplizumab effects on memory and regulatory T cells. This table comes from immunoSEQ multiplex PCR, and its TCRdb copy is limited to in-frame clones, with some not included. The sample records approximately 100,000 clones, 94% being singletons. The sample comprised Tregs sorted from blood. The receptors originated from a human donor in good health.

The chain is built from TRBV6-1 and TRBJ2-7; D is possibly TRBD1 (5 bases). The CDR3 extends over 14 amino acids. V dropped 7 bases and J dropped 1 base, with 14 bases sitting between them. Germline CDR1 is MNHNS and CDR2 is SASEGT. The DNA for the CDR3 is TGTGCCAGCACCGCCCAAGGGGTTTCCTACGAGCAGTACTTC. Translation gives CASTAQGVSYEQYF.

The chain is built from TRBV6-5 and TRBJ1-5; no definite D call. Per the germline V gene, CDR1 is MNHEY and CDR2 is SVGAGI. The V end was cut by 8 bases, the J end by 3 bases, with 11 bases between. The CDR3 runs to 13 residues. The CDR3 DNA reads TGTGCCAGCCGGCGCGGGTCCAATCAGCCCCAGCATTTT. Residues: CASRRGSNQPQHF.

The rearrangement links TRBV18 to TRBJ1-2; D gene uncertain. The CDR3 loop spans 13 amino acids. The V gene lost 0 bases and the J gene lost 8 bases, with 10 bases spanning the gap. Germline V gene sequence: CDR1 KGHSH, CDR2 LQKENI. The CDR3 is CASSPPSGGGYTF. CDR3 DNA sequence: TGTGCCAGCTCACCACCGTCTGGTGGAGGCTACACCTTC.

The V call is TRBV9, the J call TRBJ2-2; D is perhaps TRBD1 (6 bases). V lost 4 bases to trimming and J lost 0 bases, with 13 bases between them. Looked up from germline, CDR1 is SGDLS and CDR2 is YYNGEE. The CDR3 has 16 amino acids. The CDR3 DNA reads as TGTGCCAGCAGCTTTCGACAGGACCCGAACACCGGGGAGCTGTTTTTT. Translating gives CASSFRQDPNTGELFF.

This clone occurred once. V usage is TRBV7-8 and J usage is TRBJ2-7, with 10 bases aligning to TRBD1. The CDR3 contains 16 residues. CDR1 and CDR2 from the germline V gene are SGHVS and FQNEAQ. With 1 base clipped from V and 2 bases from J, the junction kept 5 bases outside the gene matches. CDR3: CASSLVSGTGAYEQYF. The CDR3 DNA reads TGTGCCAGCAGCTTAGTTAGTGGGACAGGGGCCTACGAGCAGTACTTC.

In regard to this clone: Sequence at one end of the junction differs from germline and may be a read error. The rearrangement joins TRBV2 to TRBJ2-1; D call uncertain. There are 10 residues in the CDR3. The germline V gene encodes CDR1 SNHLY and CDR2 FYNNEI. The DNA for the CDR3 is TGTGCCAGCAGAGAAGAGAGGTTTTTCTTC. This translates into CASREERFFF.

This clone was seen once. V is TRBV7-9 and J is TRBJ2-3, with 8 bases matching TRBD2. Germline-derived CDR1 and CDR2 are SEHNR and FQNEAQ (reference sequence). The ends lost 2 bases at V and 4 bases at J; junction bases unmatched: 14. This CDR3 has 18 amino acids. CDR3 nucleotide sequence: TGTGCCAGCAGCTTAATTTTTGGCGGGAGGAGCGCGGCAGATACGCAGTATTTT. Translation gives CASSLIFGGRSAADTQYF.

DNA of the CDR3: TGTGCCAGCTCACTCACCAGGGACTGGACCTCTGGAAACACCATATATTTT. It specifies CASSLTRDWTSGNTIYF. V and J are TRBV18 and TRBJ1-3, with D possibly TRBD1 on 5 matching bases. Per the germline V gene, CDR1 is KGHSH and CDR2 is LQKENI. The CDR3 has 17 amino acids. Trimming removed 4 bases at V and 0 bases at J, with 16 bases between.

A single count supports this clone. The chain uses TRBV6-6 and TRBJ2-7; 8 bases match TRBD2. The ends lost 8 bases at V and 2 bases at J; junction bases unmatched: 8. The CDR3 extends over 14 amino acids. Germline V lookup: CDR1 MNHNY, CDR2 SVGAGI (reference sequence). This CDR3 reads CASSWAGGTYEQYF. The CDR3 bases are TGTGCCAGCTCATGGGCGGGAGGAACCTACGAGCAGTACTTC.

V is TRBV18 and J is TRBJ2-7; D unresolved. The length of the CDR3 is 13 residues. Germline-derived CDR1 and CDR2 are KGHSH and LQKENI. Trimming took 2 bases from V and 12 from J, leaving 17 bases between them. The CDR3 reads CASSPWNEPVGYF. The CDR3 DNA is TGTGCCAGCTCACCATGGAACGAGCCGGTCGGGTACTTC.

The chain couples TRBV18 to TRBJ1-3; D call uncertain. V shed 2 bases and J shed 0 bases, with 11 bases lying between them. Per germline, CDR1 KGHSH and CDR2 LQKENI. CDR3 length: 16 amino acids. CDR3 residues: CASSPGLERSGNTIYF. CDR3 coding DNA: TGTGCCAGCTCACCAGGGCTCGAACGCTCTGGAAACACCATATATTTT. The full variable domain, with the rest looked up from reference TRBV18 and TRBJ1-3, is NAGVMQNPRHLVRRRGQEARLRCSPMKGHSHVYWYRQLPEEGLKFMVYLQKENIIDESGMPKERFSAEFPKEGPSILRIQQVVRGDSAAYFCASSPGLERSGNTIYFGEGSWLTVV.

The genes are TRBV5-6 and TRBJ2-6, with D perhaps matching TRBD1 (5 bases). In germline, CDR1 is SGHDT, CDR2 YYEEEE. Trimming shortened V by 4 bases and J by 2 bases, and 10 bases separated the two germline ends. This CDR3 contains 15 residues. CDR3 sequence: CASSIAGTGANVLTF. In nucleotides, the CDR3 is TGTGCCAGCAGCATAGCAGGGACTGGGGCCAACGTCCTGACTTTC.

This clone was recorded only once. The chain couples TRBV28 to TRBJ1-4, with TRBD1 matching 8 bases. Germline V gene sequence: CDR1 MDHEN, CDR2 SYDVKM. The length of the CDR3 is 14 residues. The ends lost 7 bases at V and 11 bases at J; junction bases unmatched: 12. CDR3 sequence reads: CASITQGTGEKLFF. CDR3 bases: TGTGCCAGCATAACACAAGGGACAGGCGAGAAACTGTTTTTT.

V usage is TRBV29-1 and J usage is TRBJ2-6, with 8 bases identical to TRBD1. This CDR3 is built from 18 residues. J lost 1 base, V lost 7 bases, and 15 bases had no gene match. From germline, CDR1 is SQVTM and CDR2 ANQGSEA. This CDR3 reads CSGWTGTDKASGANVLTF. The CDR3, as DNA: TGCAGCGGATGGACAGGGACTGATAAAGCGTCTGGGGCCAACGTCCTGACTTTC.

Only one count was recorded for this clone. The chain recombines TRBV7-8 with TRBJ2-7, with TRBD1 as a possible D gene (7 bases). V lost 3 bases and J 1 base, leaving 10 bases between the germline ends. The CDR3 covers 14 residues. Looked up from germline, CDR1 is SGHVS and CDR2 is FQNEAQ. In nucleotides, the CDR3 is TGTGCCAGCAGCTTCAGGGGGGCATCCTACGAGCAGTACTTC. This encodes CASSFRGASYEQYF. Looking up the rest from reference TRBV7-8 and TRBJ2-7 gives the full variable domain: GAGVSQSPRYKVAKRGQDVALRCDPISGHVSLFWYQQALGQGPEFLTYFQNEAQLDKSGLPSDRFFAERPEGSVSTLKIQRTQQEDSAVYLCASSFRGASYEQYFGPGTRLTVT.

This chain links TRBV19 with TRBJ1-5; no reliable D call. V lost 2 bases and J lost 0, with 8 bases in between. This CDR3 spans 15 amino acids. Per the germline V gene, CDR1 is LNHDA and CDR2 is SQIVND (reference sequence). CDR3 amino acids: CASSIFLGSNQPQHF. For the CDR3, the DNA is TGTGCCAGTAGTATATTTTTGGGTAGCAATCAGCCCCAGCATTTT.

The rearrangement links TRBV19 to TRBJ2-3, with TRBD1 as a possible D gene (5 bases). V was pared by 0 bases and J by 3 bases, with 10 bases between. The CDR3 loop spans 15 amino acids. Germline V CDR1 and CDR2: LNHDA, SQIVND (reference sequence). The DNA for the CDR3 is TGTGCCAGTAGTATAGATAGGGGAAGAACAGATACGCAGTATTTT. This gives the protein CASSIDRGRTDTQYF.

The genes are TRBV7-6 and TRBJ2-7, with 8 bases lining up with TRBD2. With 3 bases clipped from V and 4 bases from J, the junction kept 5 bases outside the gene matches. The length of the CDR3 is 14 residues. The germline CDR1 and CDR2 sequences are SGHVS and FNYEAQ. The CDR3 sequence: CASSFREGPYEQYF. The DNA of the CDR3 is TGTGCCAGCAGCTTCCGGGAGGGCCCGTACGAGCAGTACTTC. The full variable domain, completed using reference TRBV7-6 and TRBJ2-7, is GAGVSQSPRYKVTKRGQDVALRCDPISGHVSLYWYRQALGQGPEFLTYFNYEAQQDKSGLPNDRFSAERPEGSISTLTIQRTEQRDSAMYRCASSFREGPYEQYFGPGTRLTVT.

The rearrangement joins TRBV6-5 to TRBJ1-1, with TRBD1 as a possible D gene (5 bases). V was shortened by 4 bases and J by 7 bases, with 13 bases between the two germline ends. CDR3 length equals 13 residues. CDR1 MNHEY and CDR2 SVGAGI come from the germline V gene. CDR3 loop: CASSLNWDGEAFF. In DNA form, the CDR3 reads TGTGCCAGCAGTTTGAACTGGGACGGTGAAGCTTTCTTT.

J is TRBJ1-5 and V is TRBV6-1, with 10 nucleotides matching TRBD1. The length of the CDR3 is 15 residues. V gave up 6 bases and J gave up 9 bases; unmatched junction bases: 11. The germline CDR1 and CDR2 sequences are MNHNS and SASEGT. CDR3 residues: CASRGTGVGNRPQHF. The CDR3 DNA is TGTGCCAGCAGAGGGACAGGGGTAGGGAACCGGCCCCAGCATTTT.

The chain links TRBV2 to TRBJ2-1, with 14 bases identical to TRBD2. Germline V gives CDR1 SNHLY, CDR2 FYNNEI. The CDR3 runs to 13 residues. After removal of 11 bases from V and 10 bases from J, the junction contained 7 bases not matched to a gene. The CDR3 coding sequence is TGTGCCGGTGAGGGACTAGCGGGAGTGGAGCAGTTCTTC. Amino acids: CAGEGLAGVEQFF. The variable domain in full, completed from reference TRBV2 and TRBJ2-1, reads EPEVTQTPSHQVTQMGQEVILRCVPISNHLYFYWYRQILGQKVEFLVSFYNNEISEKSEIFDDQFSVERPDGSNFTLKIRSTKLEDSAMYFCAGEGLAGVEQFFGPGTRLTVL.

The gene calls are TRBV2 and TRBJ1-1; weak D call: TRBD1 (5 bases). The germline V and J ends were trimmed by 6 bases and 8 bases, with 22 bases remaining between them. The germline V gene has CDR1 SNHLY and CDR2 FYNNEI. This CDR3 contains 15 residues. For the CDR3, the DNA is TGTGCCAGCAGACACCTATTCCGGGACCCAAGGGAAGCTTTCTTT. Translated: CASRHLFRDPREAFF. Full variable domain (missing parts from reference TRBV2 and TRBJ1-1): EPEVTQTPSHQVTQMGQEVILRCVPISNHLYFYWYRQILGQKVEFLVSFYNNEISEKSEIFDDQFSVERPDGSNFTLKIRSTKLEDSAMYFCASRHLFRDPREAFFGQGTRLTVV.

The rearrangement joins TRBV5-1 to TRBJ1-1; D might be TRBD1 (5 bases). Germline V gene lookup returns CDR1 SGHRS and CDR2 YFSETQ. Trimming stripped 3 bases from V and 1 base from J, with 13 bases between. The CDR3 covers 15 residues. CDR3: CASSSTGVPNTEAFF. CDR3 nucleotide sequence: TGCGCCAGCAGCTCTACAGGTGTTCCGAACACTGAAGCTTTCTTT.

The V call is TRBV28, the J call TRBJ1-1, with D unresolved. CDR3 size: 15 residues. Germline V lookup: CDR1 MDHEN, CDR2 SYDVKM. V dropped 7 bases and J dropped 1 base, with 16 bases sitting between them. CDR3 sequence reads: CASKKGGLENTEAFF. The CDR3 DNA follows: TGTGCCAGCAAAAAAGGAGGGCTAGAGAACACTGAAGCTTTCTTT.

V and J are TRBV28 and TRBJ2-7; D may correspond to TRBD1 or TRBD2 (5 bases each). Trimming cost V 4 bases and J 1 base, with 8 bases left between them. Germline CDR1 reads MDHEN; CDR2 reads SYDVKM. This CDR3 comprises 13 residues. The CDR3 protein is CASSWDRSYEQYF. CDR3 in DNA: TGTGCCAGCAGTTGGGACCGGTCCTACGAGCAGTACTTC.

The rearrangement links TRBV4-1 to TRBJ2-2, with 8 bases fitting TRBD1. V lost 5 bases, J lost 6 bases, and 8 bases stayed unmatched. Germline-derived CDR1 and CDR2 are MGHRA and YSYEKL. This CDR3 has 15 residues. The CDR3 protein is CASSGTDRVPGELFF. In nucleotides, the CDR3 is TGCGCCAGCAGCGGCACGGACAGGGTCCCCGGGGAGCTGTTTTTT.